Presented here are 15 T cell receptor beta chains from one specimen sequenced in a study of blood T cell repertoires in COVID-19. Libraries were prepared by immunoSEQ multiplex PCR; TCRdb keeps only in-frame clonotypes and omits some of them. Of under 200,000 clones listed, less than 90% are singletons. Sequencing used peripheral blood. The receptors were gathered from a man in his 70s with active or convalescent COVID-19.

This chain connects TRBV5-4 to TRBJ1-2; D is unresolved. V dropped 3 bases and J dropped 1 base, with 22 bases sitting between them. CDR1 and CDR2 (germline): SGHNT, YYREEE (reference sequence). The CDR3 loop spans 18 amino acids. In nucleotides, the CDR3 is TGTGCCAGCAGCTCCCGAAAAGACCCGGGAGGGCTTAACTATGGCTACACCTTC. It yields the protein CASSSRKDPGGLNYGYTF.

This clone has a single count. The V call is TRBV19, the J call TRBJ1-2; possibly TRBD1 for D (5 bases). In germline, CDR1 is LNHDA, CDR2 SQIVND (reference sequence). Trimming stripped 7 bases from V and 4 bases from J, with 13 bases between. This CDR3 contains 13 residues. CDR3 amino acids: CASTPDKIYGYTF. The CDR3 nucleotides read TGTGCCAGTACCCCGGACAAAATCTATGGCTACACCTTC. Using reference TRBV19 and TRBJ1-2 for the parts outside the CDR3, the full variable domain is DGGITQSPKYLFRKEGQNVTLSCEQNLNHDAMYWYRQDPGQGLRLIYYSQIVNDFQKGDIAEGYSVSREKKESFPLTVTSAQKNPTAFYLCASTPDKIYGYTFGSGTRLTVV.

The genes are TRBV19 and TRBJ2-6; perhaps TRBD1 as D (6 bases). The CDR3 loop spans 17 amino acids. The V and J ends lost 5 bases and 0 bases respectively, with 14 bases between them. The germline CDR1 and CDR2 sequences are LNHDA and SQIVND (reference sequence). The CDR3, as DNA: TGTGCCAGTAGTGCCGCAGGGGTAATCTCTGGGGCCAACGTCCTGACTTTC. As protein: CASSAAGVISGANVLTF.

This clone was observed once. This sequence joins TRBV7-2 and TRBJ2-7, with TRBD1 identical over 11 bases. After removal of 4 bases from V and 0 bases from J, the junction contained 2 bases not matched to a gene. The CDR3 has 15 residues. CDR1 and CDR2 from the germline V gene are SGHTA and FQGNSA. The CDR3 protein is CASSWGTGGSYEQYF. The CDR3 nucleotides are TGTGCCAGCAGCTGGGGGACAGGGGGCTCCTACGAGCAGTACTTC.

The J gene is TRBJ2-2, the V gene TRBV6-5; D is unclear. CDR1 and CDR2 from the germline V gene are MNHEY and SVGAGI. CDR3 size: 14 residues. V lost 0 bases and J lost 2, with 4 bases in between. In DNA, the CDR3 is TGTGCCAGCAGTTACTCGAGCAACACCGGGGAGCTGTTTTTT. Translation gives CASSYSSNTGELFF.

This clone is a singleton in its sample. The genes are TRBV7-2 and TRBJ2-7; TRBD2 matches at 12 bases. V gave up 5 bases and J gave up 1 base; unmatched junction bases: 9. CDR1 is SGHTA, CDR2 FQGNSA, per germline. The CDR3 is 17 amino acids. The CDR3 is CASSQDRTSGMSYEQYF. The CDR3 region has the DNA TGTGCCAGCAGCCAAGATAGGACTAGCGGGATGTCCTACGAGCAGTACTTC.

The CDR3 loop is CASSSGQRTDTQYF. DNA of the CDR3: TGTGCCAGCAGTTCCGGACAGCGCACAGATACGCAGTATTTT. This chain joins TRBV27 and TRBJ2-3; D is perhaps TRBD1 (6 bases). V gave up 4 bases and J gave up 1 base, with 9 bases separating them. The CDR3 runs to 14 residues. Looked up from germline, CDR1 is MNHEY and CDR2 is SMNVEV (reference sequence).

The V and J genes are TRBV10-1 and TRBJ2-7, with TRBD2 as a possible D gene (5 bases). In germline, CDR1 is WNHNN, CDR2 SYGVQD (reference sequence). V lost 6 bases and J 0 bases, leaving 9 bases between the germline ends. The CDR3 is 13 residues long. CDR3 sequence (DNA): TGCGCCAGCAGCCACGGGGACTCCTACGAGCAGTACTTC. It yields the protein CASSHGDSYEQYF.

V and J are TRBV5-4 and TRBJ2-2; TRBD1 is a possible D gene (6 bases). Trimming cost V 4 bases and J 3 bases, with 16 bases left between them. The CDR3 is made up of 16 amino acids. Germline V gene data show CDR1 as SGHNT and CDR2 as YYREEE (reference sequence). CDR3 region: CASSGGQGQHTGELFF. The CDR3 DNA follows: TGTGCCAGCAGCGGCGGGCAGGGGCAACACACCGGGGAGCTGTTTTTT.

This chain joins TRBV20-1 and TRBJ1-5; tentative D call: TRBD1 (5 bases). The germline gives CDR1 DFQATT, CDR2 SNEGSKA (reference sequence). V lost 3 bases and J 7 bases, leaving 10 bases between the germline ends. This CDR3 contains 12 residues. In DNA, the CDR3 is TGCAGTGCTAGTCAGGGTGGGCAGCCCCAGCATTTT. Its protein is CSASQGGQPQHF.

The J gene is TRBJ1-3, the V gene TRBV3-1 (or the pseudogene TRBV3-2), with TRBD1 identical over 8 bases. Per germline, CDR1 LGHDT and CDR2 YNNKEL (reference sequence). The CDR3 runs to 16 residues. Trimming at V came to 1 base and at J to 2 bases, leaving 4 bases not matched to a gene. CDR3 nucleotide sequence: TGTGCCAGCAGCCAAGGGACAGGGCTGACTGGAAACACCATATATTTT. This encodes CASSQGTGLTGNTIYF.

This rearrangement joins TRBV6-5 to TRBJ1-1; the D is unclear. V lost 5 bases, J lost 11 bases, and 15 bases lay in between. There are 12 residues in the CDR3. Germline V gene lookup returns CDR1 MNHEY and CDR2 SVGAGI. CDR3 in amino acids: CASSLLLGTAFF. For the CDR3, the DNA is TGTGCCAGCAGTCTCCTCCTGGGCACGGCTTTCTTT.

J is TRBJ2-5 and V is TRBV20-1; D might be TRBD2 (5 bases). Trimming removed 3 bases from V and 7 bases from J, with 12 bases in between. Germline V gives CDR1 DFQATT, CDR2 SNEGSKA (reference sequence). The CDR3 extends over 12 amino acids. This CDR3 is CSASEGRGTQYF. CDR3 DNA: TGCAGTGCTAGTGAGGGTCGCGGGACCCAGTACTTC.

The chain couples TRBV19 to TRBJ2-1; 10 bases line up with TRBD2. This CDR3 comprises 16 residues. The junction had 4 bases not matched to a gene; V was cut back by 5 bases and J by 0 bases. Germline V lookup: CDR1 LNHDA, CDR2 SQIVND (reference sequence). Here the CDR3 reads CASSVASGSSYNEQFF. CDR3 in DNA: TGTGCCAGTAGTGTGGCTAGCGGGAGCTCCTACAATGAGCAGTTCTTC.

The chain joins TRBV3-1 (or the pseudogene TRBV3-2) to TRBJ1-1; the D is unclear. Germline assignment: CDR1 LGHDT and CDR2 YNNKEL (reference sequence). The V end lost 0 bases, the J end lost 10 bases, and 18 bases lay between the germline ends. The CDR3 covers 15 residues. CDR3 residues: CASSQDRREMILAFF. CDR3 nucleotides: TGTGCCAGCAGCCAAGATCGTAGGGAGATGATCTTAGCTTTCTTT.